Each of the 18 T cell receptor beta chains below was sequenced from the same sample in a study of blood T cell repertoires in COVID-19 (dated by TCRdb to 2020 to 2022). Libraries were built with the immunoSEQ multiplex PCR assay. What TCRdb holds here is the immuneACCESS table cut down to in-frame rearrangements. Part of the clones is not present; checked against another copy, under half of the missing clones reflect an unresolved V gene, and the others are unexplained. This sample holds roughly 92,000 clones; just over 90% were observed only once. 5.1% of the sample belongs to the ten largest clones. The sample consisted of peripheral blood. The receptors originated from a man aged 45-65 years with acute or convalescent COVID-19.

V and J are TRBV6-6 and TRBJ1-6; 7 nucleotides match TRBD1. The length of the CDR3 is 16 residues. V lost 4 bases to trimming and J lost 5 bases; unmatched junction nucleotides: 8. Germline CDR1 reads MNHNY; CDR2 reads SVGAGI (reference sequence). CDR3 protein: CASSSPTGRNNSPLHF. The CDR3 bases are TGTGCCAGCAGTTCCCCGACAGGGCGGAATAATTCACCCCTCCACTTT.

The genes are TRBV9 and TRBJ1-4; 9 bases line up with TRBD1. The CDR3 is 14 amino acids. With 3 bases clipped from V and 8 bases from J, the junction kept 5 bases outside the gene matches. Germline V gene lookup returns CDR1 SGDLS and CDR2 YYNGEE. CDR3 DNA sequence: TGTGCCAGCAGCGCGGGACAGGGAGGCGAAAAACTGTTTTTT. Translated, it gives CASSAGQGGEKLFF.

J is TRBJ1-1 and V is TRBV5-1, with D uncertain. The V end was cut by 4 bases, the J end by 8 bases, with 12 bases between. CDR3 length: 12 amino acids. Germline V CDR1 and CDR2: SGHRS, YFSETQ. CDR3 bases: TGCGCCAGCAGCGTGGACGGGAGGGAAGCTTTCTTT. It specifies CASSVDGREAFF.

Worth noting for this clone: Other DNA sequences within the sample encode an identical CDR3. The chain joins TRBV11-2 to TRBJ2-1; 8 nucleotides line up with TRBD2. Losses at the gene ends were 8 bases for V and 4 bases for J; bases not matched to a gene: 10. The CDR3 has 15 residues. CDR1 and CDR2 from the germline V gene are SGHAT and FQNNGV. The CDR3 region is CASSLSGGRYNEQFF. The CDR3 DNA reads TGTGCCAGCTCCCTCAGCGGGGGAAGGTACAATGAGCAGTTCTTC. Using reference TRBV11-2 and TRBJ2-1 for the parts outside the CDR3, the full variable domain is EAGVAQSPRYKIIEKRQSVAFWCNPISGHATLYWYQQILGQGPKLLIQFQNNGVVDDSQLPKDRFSAERLKGVDSTLKIQPAKLEDSAVYLCASSLSGGRYNEQFFGPGTRLTVL.

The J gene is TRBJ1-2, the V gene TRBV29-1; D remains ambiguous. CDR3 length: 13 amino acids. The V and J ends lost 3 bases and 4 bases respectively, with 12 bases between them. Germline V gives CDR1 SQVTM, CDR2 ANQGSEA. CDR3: CSVDSTGVYGYTF. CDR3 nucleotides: TGCAGCGTTGATAGCACCGGGGTCTATGGCTACACCTTC.

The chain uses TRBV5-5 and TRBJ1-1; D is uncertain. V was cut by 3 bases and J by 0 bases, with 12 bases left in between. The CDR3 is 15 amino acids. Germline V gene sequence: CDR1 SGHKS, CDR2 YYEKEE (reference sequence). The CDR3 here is CASSWAKQMNTEAFF. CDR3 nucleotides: TGTGCCAGCAGCTGGGCCAAACAGATGAACACTGAAGCTTTCTTT.

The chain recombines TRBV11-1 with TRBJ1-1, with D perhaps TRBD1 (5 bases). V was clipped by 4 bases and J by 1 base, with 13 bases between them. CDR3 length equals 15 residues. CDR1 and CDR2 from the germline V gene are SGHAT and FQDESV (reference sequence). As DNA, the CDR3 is TGTGCCAGCAGCTCCTGGGGGGTCCCGAACACTGAAGCTTTCTTT. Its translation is CASSSWGVPNTEAFF.

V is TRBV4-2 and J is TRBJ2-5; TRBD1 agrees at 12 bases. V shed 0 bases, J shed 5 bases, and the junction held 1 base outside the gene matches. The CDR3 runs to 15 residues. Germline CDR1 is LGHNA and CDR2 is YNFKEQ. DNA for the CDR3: TGTGCCAGCAGCCAAGAAGGGACAGGGGGCGAGACCCAGTACTTC. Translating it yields CASSQEGTGGETQYF.

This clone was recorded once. CDR3 DNA sequence: TGTGCCAGCAGCGACAGGTGGTTCGGCACTGAAGCTTTCTTT. Its protein is CASSDRWFGTEAFF. The chain couples TRBV6-5 to TRBJ1-1; possibly TRBD1 for D (6 bases). CDR1 MNHEY and CDR2 SVGAGI come from the germline V gene. The CDR3 extends over 14 amino acids. Between the trimmed V and J ends, which lost 6 bases and 4 bases, there was a span of 15 bases.

The CDR3 DNA sequence: TGTGCCAGCAGGCCGGGACTAGCGGGATTTGGGGAGCAGTACTTC. Translated, it gives CASRPGLAGFGEQYF. V usage is TRBV7-2 and J usage is TRBJ2-7; 13 bases fit TRBD2. Germline trimming cut 6 bases from V and 7 bases from J; bases unmatched to any gene: 9. The CDR3 consists of 15 residues. The germline V gene has CDR1 SGHTA and CDR2 FQGNSA.

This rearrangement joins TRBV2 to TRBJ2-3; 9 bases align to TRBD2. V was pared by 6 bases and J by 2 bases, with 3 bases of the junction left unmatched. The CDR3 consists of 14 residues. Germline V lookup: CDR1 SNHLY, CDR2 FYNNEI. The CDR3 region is CASRLAGLTDTQYF. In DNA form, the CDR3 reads TGTGCCAGCAGGCTAGCGGGACTCACAGATACGCAGTATTTT.

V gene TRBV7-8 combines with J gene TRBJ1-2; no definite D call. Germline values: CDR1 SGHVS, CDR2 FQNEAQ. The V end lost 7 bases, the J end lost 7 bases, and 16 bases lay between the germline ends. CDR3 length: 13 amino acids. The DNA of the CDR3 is TGTGCCAGCATCCTAGAAGGTGATTCTGGCTACACCTTC. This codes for CASILEGDSGYTF.

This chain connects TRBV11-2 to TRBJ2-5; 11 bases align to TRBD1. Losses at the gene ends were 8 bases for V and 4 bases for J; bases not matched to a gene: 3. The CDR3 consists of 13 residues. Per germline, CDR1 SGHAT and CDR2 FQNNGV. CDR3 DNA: TGTGCCAGCCGGGACAGGGGGGGAGAGACCCAGTACTTC. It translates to CASRDRGGETQYF.

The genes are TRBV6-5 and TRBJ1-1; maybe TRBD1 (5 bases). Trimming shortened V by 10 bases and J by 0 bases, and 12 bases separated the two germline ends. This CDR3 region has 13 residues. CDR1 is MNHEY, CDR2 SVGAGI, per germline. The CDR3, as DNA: TGTGCCACTCAGGAGGGGATGAACACTGAAGCTTTCTTT. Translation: CATQEGMNTEAFF.

CDR3 nucleotide sequence: TGCAGCGTTGATTGGGGGGGACCCCTTGACTATGGCTACACCTTC. It translates to CSVDWGGPLDYGYTF. The V call is TRBV29-1, the J call TRBJ1-2, with a possible D match to TRBD1 (5 bases). This CDR3 is built from 15 residues. V was cut by 3 bases and J by 3 bases, with 17 bases left in between. Germline V gene sequence: CDR1 SQVTM, CDR2 ANQGSEA.

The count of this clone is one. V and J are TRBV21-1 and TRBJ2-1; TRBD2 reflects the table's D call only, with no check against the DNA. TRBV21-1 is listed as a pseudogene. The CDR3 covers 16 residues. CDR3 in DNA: TGTGCCAGCAGCAAACTCCCTAGCGGGAAACTCAATGAGCAGTTCTTC. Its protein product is CASSKLPSGKLNEQFF.

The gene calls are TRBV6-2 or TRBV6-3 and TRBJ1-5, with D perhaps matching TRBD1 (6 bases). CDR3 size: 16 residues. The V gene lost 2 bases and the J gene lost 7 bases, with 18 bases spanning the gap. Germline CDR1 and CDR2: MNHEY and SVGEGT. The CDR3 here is CASSYQEDSLRQPQHF. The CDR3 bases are TGTGCCAGCAGTTACCAGGAGGACAGTCTAAGACAGCCCCAGCATTTT.

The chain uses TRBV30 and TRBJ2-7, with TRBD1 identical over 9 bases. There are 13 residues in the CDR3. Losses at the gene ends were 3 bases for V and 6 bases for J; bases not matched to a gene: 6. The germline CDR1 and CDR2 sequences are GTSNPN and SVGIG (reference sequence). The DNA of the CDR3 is TGTGCCTGGAGGGTAACAGGGGGCAGCGAGCAGTACTTC. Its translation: CAWRVTGGSEQYF.